Listed below are T cell receptor beta chains from one sample, sequenced in a study of CD8 T cells in Susac syndrome. Each CDR3 protein gets one entry after TCRdb re-called the immunoSEQ multiplex PCR reads with MiXCR. The sample consists of hundreds of thousands of distinct CDR3 sequences, 93% of them appearing once. Input material: CD4+ T cells from PBMCs. Receptors originate from a human donor with multiple sclerosis. CDR3s include the opening cysteine and the closing phenylalanine or tryptophan.

V gene: TRBV12-5
CDR3 protein: CASGLVIAGGETQYF

V gene: TRBV28
CDR3 protein: CASSPLQGPLYEQFF

V gene: TRBV7-2
CDR3 protein: CASSLASGRFNEQFF

V gene: TRBV12-3/TRBV12-4
CDR3 protein: CASSPTGSSNQPQHF

V gene: TRBV19
CDR3 protein: CATTIAGGGNQPQHF

V gene: TRBV20-1
CDR3 protein: CSARDGGVTSSYEQYF

V gene: TRBV27
CDR3 protein: CASRRQYLYEQYF

V gene: TRBV19
CDR3 protein: CASSIEGRETQYF

V gene: TRBV5-1
CDR3 protein: CASSLGTGQETQYF

V gene: TRBV18
CDR3 protein: CASSPLGGGSNQPQHF

V gene: TRBV5-1
CDR3 protein: CASSQLGLAGSSYNEQFF